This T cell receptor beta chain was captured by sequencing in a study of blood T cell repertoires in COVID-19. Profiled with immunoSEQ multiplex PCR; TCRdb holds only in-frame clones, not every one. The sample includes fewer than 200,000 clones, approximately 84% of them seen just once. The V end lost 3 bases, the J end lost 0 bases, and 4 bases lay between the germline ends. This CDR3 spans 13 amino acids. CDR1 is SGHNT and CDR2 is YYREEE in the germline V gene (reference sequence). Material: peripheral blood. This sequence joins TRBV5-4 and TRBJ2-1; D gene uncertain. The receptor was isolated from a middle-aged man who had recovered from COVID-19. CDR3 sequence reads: CASSSSSYNEQFF. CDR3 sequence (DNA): TGTGCCAGCAGCTCGAGCTCCTACAATGAGCAGTTCTTC. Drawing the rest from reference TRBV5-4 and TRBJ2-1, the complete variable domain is ETGVTQSPTHLIKTRGQQVTLRCSSQSGHNTVSWYQQALGQGPQFIFQYYREEENGRGNFPPRFSGLQFPNYSSELNVNALELDDSALYLCASSSSSYNEQFFGPGTRLTVL.